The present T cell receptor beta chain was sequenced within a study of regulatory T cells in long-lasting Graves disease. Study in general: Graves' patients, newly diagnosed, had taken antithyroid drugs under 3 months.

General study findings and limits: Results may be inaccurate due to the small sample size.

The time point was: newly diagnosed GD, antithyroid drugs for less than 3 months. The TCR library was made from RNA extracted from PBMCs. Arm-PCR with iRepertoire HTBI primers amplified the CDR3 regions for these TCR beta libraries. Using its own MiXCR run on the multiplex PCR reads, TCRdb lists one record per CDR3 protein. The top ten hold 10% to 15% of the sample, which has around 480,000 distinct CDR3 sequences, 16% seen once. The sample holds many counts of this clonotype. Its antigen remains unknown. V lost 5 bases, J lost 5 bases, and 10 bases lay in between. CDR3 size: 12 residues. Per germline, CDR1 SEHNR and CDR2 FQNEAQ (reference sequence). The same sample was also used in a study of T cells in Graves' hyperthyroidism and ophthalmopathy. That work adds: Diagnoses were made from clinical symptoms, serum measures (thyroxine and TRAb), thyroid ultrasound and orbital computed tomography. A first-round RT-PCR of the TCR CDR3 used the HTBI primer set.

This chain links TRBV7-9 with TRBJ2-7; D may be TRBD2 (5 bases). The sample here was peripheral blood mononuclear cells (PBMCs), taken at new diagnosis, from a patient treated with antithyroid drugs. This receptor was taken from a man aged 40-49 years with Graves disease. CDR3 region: CASSPGSHEQYF. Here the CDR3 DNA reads TGTGCCAGCAGCCCGGGGAGCCACGAGCAGTACTTC.